A single sample gave rise to the 6 T cell receptor beta chains below, sequenced in a study of blood T cell repertoires in COVID-19. Sequenced by immunoSEQ multiplex PCR; TCRdb stores in-frame clones only, minus some. The sample holds 200,000 or so clones; roughly 89% are singletons and the top ten take approximately 2.3%. Material for sequencing was PBMCs or T cells enriched from blood (not recorded which). The receptors come from a woman aged 40 to 50 with acute COVID-19.

J is TRBJ2-5 and V is TRBV2; tentative D call: TRBD1 (6 bases). Trimming took 3 bases from V and 3 from J, leaving 17 bases between them. CDR3 size: 16 residues. Germline assignment: CDR1 SNHLY and CDR2 FYNNEI. This CDR3 reads CASSEAQGQREETQYF. The CDR3 DNA is TGTGCCAGCAGTGAGGCACAGGGTCAGAGAGAAGAGACCCAGTACTTC.

This chain joins TRBV4-1 and TRBJ2-7, with D hard to call. The CDR3 loop spans 15 amino acids. The germline V and J ends were trimmed by 1 base and 0 bases, with 10 bases remaining between them. Germline V gene sequence: CDR1 MGHRA, CDR2 YSYEKL. CDR3 in DNA: TGCGCCAGCAGCCAAGTTGGGCTGATCTCCTACGAGCAGTACTTC. Protein sequence: CASSQVGLISYEQYF.

The genes are TRBV3-1 (or the pseudogene TRBV3-2) and TRBJ1-2; TRBD1 aligns across 9 bases. The CDR3 spans 18 residues. Germline V CDR1 and CDR2: LGHDT, YNNKEL (reference sequence). V gave up 5 bases and J gave up 2 bases; unmatched junction bases: 15. CDR3 coding DNA: TGTGCCAGCAGCTACCGGGACAGGGAGACTCGAGGGAACTATGGCTACACCTTC. Translated, it gives CASSYRDRETRGNYGYTF.

V and J are TRBV19 and TRBJ2-7; D unresolved. CDR1 LNHDA and CDR2 SQIVND come from the germline V gene (reference sequence). V was pared by 1 base and J by 2 bases, with 6 bases between. This CDR3 region has 13 residues. CDR3 DNA: TGTGCCAGTAGTATAGGCAGTGCCTACGAGCAGTACTTC. Amino acids: CASSIGSAYEQYF.

The rearrangement links TRBV9 to TRBJ1-1, with D unresolved. The V end lost 0 bases, the J end lost 3 bases, and 9 bases lay between the germline ends. The CDR3 is 14 amino acids. Germline V gene sequence: CDR1 SGDLS, CDR2 YYNGEE. CDR3 in DNA: TGTGCCAGCAGCGTAGGCCCACTACACACTGAAGCTTTCTTT. Its protein product is CASSVGPLHTEAFF.

The chain recombines TRBV19 with TRBJ1-2, with 7 bases fitting TRBD1. The CDR3 runs to 15 residues. Germline CDR1 reads LNHDA; CDR2 reads SQIVND (reference sequence). J lost 8 bases, V lost 4 bases, and 13 bases had no gene match. The CDR3 DNA follows: TGTGCCAGTAGTACCACAGGGGAGGCTACTGGCGGCTACACCTTC. This gives the protein CASSTTGEATGGYTF.